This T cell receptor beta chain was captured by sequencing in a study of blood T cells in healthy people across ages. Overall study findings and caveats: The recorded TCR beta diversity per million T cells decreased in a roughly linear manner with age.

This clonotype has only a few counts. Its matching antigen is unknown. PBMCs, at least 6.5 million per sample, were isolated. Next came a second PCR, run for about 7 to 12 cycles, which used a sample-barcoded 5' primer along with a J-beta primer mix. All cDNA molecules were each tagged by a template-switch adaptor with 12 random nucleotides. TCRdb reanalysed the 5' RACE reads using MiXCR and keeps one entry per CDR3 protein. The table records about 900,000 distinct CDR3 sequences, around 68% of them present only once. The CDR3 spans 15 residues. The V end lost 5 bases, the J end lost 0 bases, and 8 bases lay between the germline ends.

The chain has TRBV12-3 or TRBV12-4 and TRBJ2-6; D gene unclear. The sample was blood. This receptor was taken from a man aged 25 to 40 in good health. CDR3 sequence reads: CASSTDVSGANVLTF. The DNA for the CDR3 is TGTGCCAGCAGTACGGATGTCTCTGGGGCCAACGTCCTGACTTTC.